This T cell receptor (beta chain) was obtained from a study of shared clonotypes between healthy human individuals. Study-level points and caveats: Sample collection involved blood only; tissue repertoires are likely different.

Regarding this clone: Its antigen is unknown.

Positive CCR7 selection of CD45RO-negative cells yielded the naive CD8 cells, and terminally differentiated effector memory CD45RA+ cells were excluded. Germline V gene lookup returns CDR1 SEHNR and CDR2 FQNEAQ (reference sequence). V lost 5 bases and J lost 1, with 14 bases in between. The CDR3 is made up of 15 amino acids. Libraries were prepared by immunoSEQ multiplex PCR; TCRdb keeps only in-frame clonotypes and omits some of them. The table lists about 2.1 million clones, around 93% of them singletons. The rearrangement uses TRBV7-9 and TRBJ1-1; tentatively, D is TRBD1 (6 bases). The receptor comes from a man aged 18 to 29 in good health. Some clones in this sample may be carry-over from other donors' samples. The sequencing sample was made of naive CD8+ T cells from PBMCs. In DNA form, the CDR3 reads TGTGCCAGCAGCCCACAGGGCCTAGGGAACACTGAAGCTTTCTTT. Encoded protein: CASSPQGLGNTEAFF.